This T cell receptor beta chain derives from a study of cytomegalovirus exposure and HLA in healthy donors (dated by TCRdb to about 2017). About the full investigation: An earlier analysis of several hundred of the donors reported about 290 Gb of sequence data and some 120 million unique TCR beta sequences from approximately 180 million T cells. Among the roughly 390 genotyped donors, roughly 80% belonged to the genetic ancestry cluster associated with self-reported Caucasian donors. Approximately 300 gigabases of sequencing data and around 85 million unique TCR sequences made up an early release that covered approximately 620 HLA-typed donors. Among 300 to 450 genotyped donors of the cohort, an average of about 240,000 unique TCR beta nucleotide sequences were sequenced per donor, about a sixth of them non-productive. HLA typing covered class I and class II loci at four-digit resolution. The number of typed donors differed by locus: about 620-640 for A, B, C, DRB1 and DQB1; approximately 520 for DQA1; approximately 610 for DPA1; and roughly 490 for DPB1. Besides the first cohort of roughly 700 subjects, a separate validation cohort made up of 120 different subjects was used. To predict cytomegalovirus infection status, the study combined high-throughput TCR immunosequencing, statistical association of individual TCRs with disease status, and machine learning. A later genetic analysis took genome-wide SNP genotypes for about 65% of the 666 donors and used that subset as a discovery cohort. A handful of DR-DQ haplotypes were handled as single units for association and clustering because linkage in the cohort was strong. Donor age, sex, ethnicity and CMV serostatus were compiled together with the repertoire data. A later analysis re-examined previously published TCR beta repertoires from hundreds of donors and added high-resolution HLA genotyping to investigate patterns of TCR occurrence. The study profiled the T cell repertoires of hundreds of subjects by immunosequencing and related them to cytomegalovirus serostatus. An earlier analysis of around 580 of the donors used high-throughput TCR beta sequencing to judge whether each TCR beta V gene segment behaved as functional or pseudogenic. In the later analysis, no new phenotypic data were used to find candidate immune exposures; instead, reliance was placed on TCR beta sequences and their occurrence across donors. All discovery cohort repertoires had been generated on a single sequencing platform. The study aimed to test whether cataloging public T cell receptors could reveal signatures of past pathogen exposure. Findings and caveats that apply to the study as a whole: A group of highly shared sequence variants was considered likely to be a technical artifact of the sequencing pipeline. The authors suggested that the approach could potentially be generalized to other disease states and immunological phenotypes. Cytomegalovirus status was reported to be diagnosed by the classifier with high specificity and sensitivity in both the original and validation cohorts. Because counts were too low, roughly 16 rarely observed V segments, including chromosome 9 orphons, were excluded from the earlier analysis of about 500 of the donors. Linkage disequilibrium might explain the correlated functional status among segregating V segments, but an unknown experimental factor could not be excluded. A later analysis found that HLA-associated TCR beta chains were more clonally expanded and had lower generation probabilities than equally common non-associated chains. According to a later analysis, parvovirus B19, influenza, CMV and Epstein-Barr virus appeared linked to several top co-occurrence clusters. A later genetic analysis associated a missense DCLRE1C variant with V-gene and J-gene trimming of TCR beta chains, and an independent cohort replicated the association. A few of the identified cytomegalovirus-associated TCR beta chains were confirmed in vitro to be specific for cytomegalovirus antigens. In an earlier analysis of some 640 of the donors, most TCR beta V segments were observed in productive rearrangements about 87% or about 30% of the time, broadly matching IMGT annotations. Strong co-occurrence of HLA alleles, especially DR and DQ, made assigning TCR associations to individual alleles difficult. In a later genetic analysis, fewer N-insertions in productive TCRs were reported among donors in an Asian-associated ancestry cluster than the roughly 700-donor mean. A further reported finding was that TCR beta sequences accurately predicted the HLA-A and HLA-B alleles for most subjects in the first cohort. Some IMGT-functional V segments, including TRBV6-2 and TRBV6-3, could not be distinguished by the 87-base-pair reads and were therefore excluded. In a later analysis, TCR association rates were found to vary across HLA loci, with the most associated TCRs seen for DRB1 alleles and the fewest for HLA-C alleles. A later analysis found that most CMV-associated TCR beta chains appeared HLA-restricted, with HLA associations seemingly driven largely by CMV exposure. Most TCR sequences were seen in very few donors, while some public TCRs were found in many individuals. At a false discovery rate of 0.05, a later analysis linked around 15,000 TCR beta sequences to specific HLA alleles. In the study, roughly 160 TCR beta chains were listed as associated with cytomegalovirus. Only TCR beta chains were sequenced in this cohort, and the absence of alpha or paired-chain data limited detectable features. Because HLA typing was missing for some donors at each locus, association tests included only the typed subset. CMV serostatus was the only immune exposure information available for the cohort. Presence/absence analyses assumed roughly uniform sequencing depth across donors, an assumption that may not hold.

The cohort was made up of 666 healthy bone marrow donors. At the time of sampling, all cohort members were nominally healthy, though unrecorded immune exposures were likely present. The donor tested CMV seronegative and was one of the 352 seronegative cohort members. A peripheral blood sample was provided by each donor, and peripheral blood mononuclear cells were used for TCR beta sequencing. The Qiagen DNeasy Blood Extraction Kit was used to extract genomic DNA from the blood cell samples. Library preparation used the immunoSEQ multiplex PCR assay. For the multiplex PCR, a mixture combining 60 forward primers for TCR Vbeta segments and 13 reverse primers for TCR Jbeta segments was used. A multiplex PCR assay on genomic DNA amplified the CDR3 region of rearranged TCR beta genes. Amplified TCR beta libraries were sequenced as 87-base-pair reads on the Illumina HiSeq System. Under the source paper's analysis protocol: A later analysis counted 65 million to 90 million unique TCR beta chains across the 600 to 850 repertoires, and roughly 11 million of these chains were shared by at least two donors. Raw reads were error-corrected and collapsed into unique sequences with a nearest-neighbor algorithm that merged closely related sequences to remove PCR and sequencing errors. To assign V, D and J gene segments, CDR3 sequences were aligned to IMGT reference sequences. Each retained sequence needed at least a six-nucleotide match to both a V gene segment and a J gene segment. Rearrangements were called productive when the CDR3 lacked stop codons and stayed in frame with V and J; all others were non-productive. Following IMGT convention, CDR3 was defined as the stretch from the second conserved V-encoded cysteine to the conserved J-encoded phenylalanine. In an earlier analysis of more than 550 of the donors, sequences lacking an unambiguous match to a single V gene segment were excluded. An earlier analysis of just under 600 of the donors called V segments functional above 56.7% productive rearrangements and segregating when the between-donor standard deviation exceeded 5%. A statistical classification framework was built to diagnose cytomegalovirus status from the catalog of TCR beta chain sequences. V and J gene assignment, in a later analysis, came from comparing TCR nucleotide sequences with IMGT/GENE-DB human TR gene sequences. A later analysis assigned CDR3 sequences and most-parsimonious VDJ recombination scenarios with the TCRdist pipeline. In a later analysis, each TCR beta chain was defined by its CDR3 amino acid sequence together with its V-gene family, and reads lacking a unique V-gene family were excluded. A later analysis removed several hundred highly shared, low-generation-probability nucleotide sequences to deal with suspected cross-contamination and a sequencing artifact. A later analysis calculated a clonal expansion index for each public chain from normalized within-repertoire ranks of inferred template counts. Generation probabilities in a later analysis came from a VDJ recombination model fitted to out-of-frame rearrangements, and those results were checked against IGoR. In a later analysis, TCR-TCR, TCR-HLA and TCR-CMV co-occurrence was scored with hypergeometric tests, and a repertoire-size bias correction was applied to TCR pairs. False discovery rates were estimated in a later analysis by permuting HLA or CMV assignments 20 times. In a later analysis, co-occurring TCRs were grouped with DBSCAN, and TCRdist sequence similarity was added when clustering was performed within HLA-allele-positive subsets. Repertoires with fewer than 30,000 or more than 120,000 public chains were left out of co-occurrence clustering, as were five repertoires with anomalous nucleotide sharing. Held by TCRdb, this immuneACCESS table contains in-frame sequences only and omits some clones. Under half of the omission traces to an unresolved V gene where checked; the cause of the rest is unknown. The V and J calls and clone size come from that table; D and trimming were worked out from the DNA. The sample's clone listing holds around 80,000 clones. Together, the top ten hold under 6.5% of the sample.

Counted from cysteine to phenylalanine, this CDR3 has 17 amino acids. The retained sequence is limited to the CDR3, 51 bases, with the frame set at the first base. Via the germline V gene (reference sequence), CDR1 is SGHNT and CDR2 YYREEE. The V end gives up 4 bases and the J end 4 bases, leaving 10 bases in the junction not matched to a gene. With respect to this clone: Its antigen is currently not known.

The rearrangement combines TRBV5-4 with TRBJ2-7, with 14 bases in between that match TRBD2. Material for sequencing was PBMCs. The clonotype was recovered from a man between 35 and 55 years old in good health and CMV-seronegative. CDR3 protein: CASSIRLAGGLWYEQYF. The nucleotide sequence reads TGTGCCAGCAGCATTAGACTAGCGGGGGGGCTTTGGTACGAGCAGTACTTC. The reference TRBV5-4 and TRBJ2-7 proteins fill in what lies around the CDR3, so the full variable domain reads ETGVTQSPTHLIKTRGQQVTLRCSSQSGHNTVSWYQQALGQGPQFIFQYYREEENGRGNFPPRFSGLQFPNYSSELNVNALELDDSALYLCASSIRLAGGLWYEQYFGPGTRLTVT.